This TCR beta chain was recorded in a study of cytomegalovirus exposure and HLA in healthy donors (TCRdb year 2017). Notes on the research overall: An earlier analysis of roughly 500 of the donors reported roughly 300 Gb of sequence data and 117 million unique TCR beta sequences from around 200 million T cells. HLA typing covered class I and class II loci at four-digit resolution. Rather than drawing on any new phenotypic data, the later analysis identified candidate immune exposures from TCR beta sequences and the way those sequences occurred across donors. The study used immunosequencing to profile the T cell repertoires of about 670 subjects and linked those repertoires to cytomegalovirus serostatus. An earlier analysis of 587 of the donors applied high-throughput TCR beta sequencing to assess whether each TCR beta V gene segment acted as functional or pseudogenic. Across under 500 genotyped donors of the cohort, an average of approximately 240,000 unique TCR beta nucleotide sequences per donor were sequenced, and around 20% of those sequences were non-productive. An early release covering some 640 HLA-typed donors comprised approximately 290 gigabases of sequencing data and 65 million to 100 million unique TCR sequences. Of the roughly 410 genotyped donors, approximately 81% were placed in the genetic ancestry cluster associated with self-reported Caucasian donors. Genome-wide SNP genotypes for about 65% of the roughly 700 donors were used in a later genetic analysis, which treated that subset as a discovery cohort. Along with the roughly 700-subject first cohort, a separate validation cohort of about 110 different subjects was used. Roughly 5 DR-DQ haplotypes were handled as single units for association and clustering, since linkage in the cohort was strong. The number of donors typed differed by locus, with 629-630 for A, B, C, DRB1 and DQB1, around 500 for DQA1, over 600 for DPA1, and approximately 470 for DPB1. All discovery cohort repertoires had been generated on a single sequencing platform. To predict cytomegalovirus infection status, the study brought together high-throughput TCR immunosequencing, statistical association of individual TCRs with disease status, and machine learning. Donor age, sex, ethnicity and CMV serostatus were compiled together with the repertoire data. The aim of the study was to test whether cataloging public T cell receptors could identify signatures of past pathogen exposure. In a later analysis, previously published TCR beta repertoires from some 640 donors were re-analyzed and high-resolution HLA genotyping was added so that TCR occurrence patterns could be studied. Paper-wide results and their limitations: In vitro tests confirmed that a few of the cytomegalovirus-associated TCR beta chains recognize cytomegalovirus antigens. The 87-base-pair reads could not distinguish some IMGT-functional V segments, including TRBV6-2 and TRBV6-3, so those segments were excluded. A later genetic analysis associated a missense DCLRE1C variant with V-gene and J-gene trimming of TCR beta chains, and an independent cohort replicated the association. In this cohort, only TCR beta chains were sequenced, and detectable features were limited by the absence of alpha or paired-chain data. The classifier was reported to diagnose cytomegalovirus status with high specificity and sensitivity in both the original cohort and the validation cohort. The presence/absence analyses assumed that sequencing depth was roughly uniform across donors, and that assumption may not be true. Because counts were too low, about 15 rarely observed V segments, including chromosome 9 orphons, were left out of the earlier analysis of some 640 of the donors. Because some donors lacked HLA typing at each locus, the association tests relied only on the typed subset. The authors suggested that the approach could potentially be generalized to other disease states and immunological phenotypes. A further reported finding was that TCR beta sequences accurately predicted the HLA-A and HLA-B alleles for most subjects in the first cohort. While some public TCRs were present in many individuals, most TCR sequences turned up only very rarely across donors. Compared with equally common non-associated chains, HLA-associated TCR beta chains in a later analysis were more clonally expanded and had lower generation probabilities. A later genetic analysis reported fewer N-insertions in productive TCRs among donors in an Asian-associated ancestry cluster than the roughly 620-donor mean. In an earlier analysis of around 500 of the donors, most TCR beta V segments appeared in productive rearrangements about 87% or about 30% of the time, broadly matching IMGT annotations. The sequencing pipeline was judged likely to have produced a cluster of highly shared sequence variants as a technical artifact. The only immune exposure information available for the cohort was CMV serostatus. Linkage disequilibrium might explain the correlated functional status among segregating V segments, but an unknown experimental factor could not be ruled out. A later analysis reported that several top co-occurrence clusters appeared linked to parvovirus B19, influenza, CMV and Epstein-Barr virus. A later analysis found that most CMV-associated TCR beta chains appeared HLA-restricted, with HLA associations seemingly driven largely by CMV exposure. In a later analysis, the rate of TCR association differed among HLA loci, with DRB1 alleles having the most associated TCRs and HLA-C alleles having the fewest. When HLA alleles, especially DR and DQ, strongly co-occurred, attributing TCR associations to individual alleles was difficult. The study listed 150 to 200 TCR beta chains as associated with cytomegalovirus. A later analysis associated 16,951 TCR beta sequences with specific HLA alleles at a false discovery rate of 0.05.

On this clone itself: Its antigen target is currently unknown. No much larger clone exists at a distance of one base, and base qualities are not known.

The method was the immunoSEQ multiplex PCR assay. The multiplex PCR relied on a mix of 60 forward primers for TCR Vbeta segments and 13 reverse primers for TCR Jbeta segments. A multiplex PCR assay on genomic DNA amplified the CDR3 region of rearranged TCR beta genes. The amplified TCR beta libraries were sequenced on the Illumina HiSeq System as 87-base-pair reads. The source study handled its data this way. A later analysis tallied roughly 80 million unique TCR beta chains across the 666 repertoires, and approximately 12 million of those chains were shared by two or more donors. A nearest-neighbor algorithm error-corrected the raw reads and collapsed the reads into unique sequences, merging closely related sequences to remove PCR and sequencing errors. CDR3 sequences were aligned to IMGT reference sequences to assign V, D and J gene segments. For a sequence to be retained, at least a six-nucleotide match to both a V gene segment and a J gene segment was required. A rearrangement was called productive if the CDR3 had no stop codons and remained in frame with V and J, and every other rearrangement was called non-productive. CDR3 was defined according to IMGT convention as the region running from the second conserved V-encoded cysteine to the conserved J-encoded phenylalanine. In an earlier analysis of roughly 610 of the donors, sequences lacking an unambiguous match to a single V gene segment were excluded. In an earlier analysis of around 600 of the donors, V segments were called functional above 56.7% productive rearrangements and were called segregating when the between-donor standard deviation exceeded 5%. A statistical classification framework was developed to diagnose cytomegalovirus status using the catalog of TCR beta chain sequences. A later analysis assigned V and J genes by comparing TCR nucleotide sequences with IMGT/GENE-DB human TR gene sequences. In a later analysis, CDR3 sequences and most-parsimonious VDJ recombination scenarios were assigned using the TCRdist pipeline. In a later analysis, each TCR beta chain was defined by its CDR3 amino acid sequence together with its V-gene family, and reads lacking a unique V-gene family were excluded. As a way to deal with suspected cross-contamination and a sequencing artifact, a later analysis dropped approximately 590 nucleotide sequences that were highly shared and had low generation probability. In a later analysis, a clonal expansion index was calculated for each public chain from normalized within-repertoire ranks of inferred template counts. In a later analysis, generation probabilities were computed with a VDJ recombination model fitted to out-of-frame rearrangements, and the resulting probabilities were checked against IGoR. A later analysis scored TCR-TCR, TCR-HLA and TCR-CMV co-occurrence with hypergeometric tests, applying a repertoire-size bias correction to TCR pairs. A later analysis estimated false discovery rates by permuting HLA or CMV assignments 20 times. In a later analysis, co-occurring TCRs were grouped using DBSCAN, with TCRdist sequence similarity added in when clustering inside HLA-allele-positive subsets. Co-occurrence clustering excluded repertoires with fewer than 30,000 or more than 120,000 public chains, plus five with anomalous nucleotide sharing. Drawn from immuneACCESS, this table holds only the in-frame rearrangements with V and J called that TCRdb kept. Clones are partly lost; checked studies trace under half to an unresolved V gene and leave the rest unexplained. V, J and clone size were drawn from that table, and D and trimming were deduced from the DNA. The sample records some 89,000 clones, about 81% of which are singletons. The ten top clones hold roughly 4.3% of the sample.

Via the germline V gene (reference sequence), CDR1 is SGHNT and CDR2 YYREEE. Ends trimmed: V by 0 bases, J by 5 bases; bases unmatched to a gene: 2. From the cysteine through the phenylalanine, the CDR3 covers 15 amino acids. This entry keeps only the CDR3 DNA: 45 bases, framed from base 1. The cohort was made up of about 610 healthy bone marrow donors. Cohort members were all nominally healthy when sampled, although unrecorded immune exposures were likely present. The donor was CMV seropositive and belonged to the group of 250 to 300 seropositive cohort members. A peripheral blood sample was provided by each donor, and peripheral blood mononuclear cells were used for TCR beta sequencing. The Qiagen DNeasy Blood Extraction Kit was used to extract genomic DNA from the blood cell samples.

This receptor chain uses TRBV5-4 and TRBJ2-3; the central 11 bases match TRBD1. The sequence was obtained from a woman in her thirties or forties in good health and CMV-seropositive. The sequencing input was PBMCs. CDR3 sequence: CASSLGGTGGDTQYF. The nucleotides read TGTGCCAGCAGCTTGGGAGGGACAGGGGGAGATACGCAGTATTTT.